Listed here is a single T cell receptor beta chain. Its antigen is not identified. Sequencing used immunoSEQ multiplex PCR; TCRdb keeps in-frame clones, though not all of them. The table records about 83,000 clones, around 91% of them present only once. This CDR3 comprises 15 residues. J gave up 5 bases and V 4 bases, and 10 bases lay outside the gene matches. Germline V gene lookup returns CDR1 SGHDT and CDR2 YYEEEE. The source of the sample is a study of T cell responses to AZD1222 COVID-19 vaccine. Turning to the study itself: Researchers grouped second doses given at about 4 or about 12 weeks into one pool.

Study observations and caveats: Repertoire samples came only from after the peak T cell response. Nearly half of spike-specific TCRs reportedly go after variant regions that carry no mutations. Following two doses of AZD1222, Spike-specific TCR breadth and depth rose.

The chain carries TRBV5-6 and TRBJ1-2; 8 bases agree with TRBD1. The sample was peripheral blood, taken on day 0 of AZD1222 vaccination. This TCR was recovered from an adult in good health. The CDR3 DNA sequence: TGTGCCAGCAGCCTTCGGACAGGGTGGTGGTATGGCTACACCTTC. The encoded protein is CASSLRTGWWYGYTF.